The rows below give T cell receptor beta chains drawn from one sample of a study of cytomegalovirus exposure and HLA in healthy donors. This table comes from immunoSEQ multiplex PCR, and its TCRdb copy is limited to in-frame clones, with some not included. The repertoire includes fewer than 250,000 clones, over 75% of them detected once, and about 2% sits in the top ten. Sample: PBMCs. All receptors come from a woman between 18 and 29 years old in good health and CMV-seropositive. Each CDR3 is given with its conserved first and last residue. Fields, in order: clone size, CDR3 length, V gene, J gene, D gene, CDR3 DNA, CDR3 protein. The D gene is left open where the match is weak. The listing skips clone size in some rows; elsewhere it reads once, few, many or a size class.

>.|16|TRBV4-1|TRBJ2-1|TRBD1
TGCGCCAGCAGCCAAGACGTGGGGACAGGGCATAATGAGCAGTTCTTC
CASSQDVGTGHNEQFF
>.|16|TRBV5-1|TRBJ1-2|.
TGCGCCAGCAGCTTGGGGGGGCCTCTTGGGGACTATGGCTACACCTTC
CASSLGGPLGDYGYTF
>.|11|TRBV5-6|TRBJ1-1|.
TGTGCCAGCAGCTCCCAGTGGGAAGCTTTCTTT
CASSSQWEAFF
>.|15|TRBV5-6|TRBJ2-1|TRBD2
TGTGCCAGCAGCACCCTAGCGGGAGCTTACAATGAGCAGTTCTTC
CASSTLAGAYNEQFF
>.|14|TRBV19|TRBJ1-5|.
TGTGCCAGTAGTATGTGGTCCGGGAGGCAGCCCCAGCATTTT
CASSMWSGRQPQHF
>.|13|TRBV4-1|TRBJ1-2|.
TGCGCCAGCAGCCAAGATCCCCCCCTTGGCTACACCTTC
CASSQDPPLGYTF
>.|13|TRBV2|TRBJ2-7|TRBD2
TGTGCCGCGGGGAGCGGGAGTGGGTACGAGCAGTACTTC
CAAGSGSGYEQYF
>once|13|TRBV28|TRBJ1-2|TRBD1
TGTGCCAGCAGCCGTCCGGGACAGGGACCAGCCTTCTTC
CASSRPGQGPAFF
>.|15|TRBV27|TRBJ1-2|TRBD1
TGTGCCAGCAGTTTAAACCCAGGGGGGTGGTATGGCTACACCTTC
CASSLNPGGWYGYTF
>.|14|TRBV30|TRBJ1-1|.
TGTGCCTGGAGTGTACCCGGGGGAAACACTGAAGCTTTCTTT
CAWSVPGGNTEAFF
>.|13|TRBV19|TRBJ1-1|TRBD1
TGTGCCAGTAAAGCCCGGGACAGTAGTTCGGCTTTCTTT
CASKARDSSSAFF
>.|15|TRBV28|TRBJ1-5|.
TGTGCCAGCAGTGTAGCAGGGAGGAGCAATCAGCCCCAGCATTTT
CASSVAGRSNQPQHF
>.|15|TRBV28|TRBJ2-3|.
TGTGCCACCGGTGACATCCCCAAGGGGAGGGATACGCAGTATTTT
CATGDIPKGRDTQYF
>.|14|TRBV5-1|TRBJ2-1|TRBD2
TGCGCCAGCAGCCGGGGAACTAGCGGCAATGAGCAGTTCTTC
CASSRGTSGNEQFF
>few|14|TRBV6-5|TRBJ1-1|TRBD1
TGTGCCAGCAGTTATCAGGGGGCTGGCACTGAAGCTTTCTTT
CASSYQGAGTEAFF
>.|16|TRBV5-1|TRBJ2-2|TRBD1
TGCGCCAGCAGCTTCTCGGGACAGGGGGGTACCGGGGAGCTGTTTTTT
CASSFSGQGGTGELFF
>.|15|TRBV6-6|TRBJ1-3|.
TGTGCCAGCAGCAGAGACACGAACTCTGGAAACACCATATATTTT
CASSRDTNSGNTIYF
>.|14|TRBV19|TRBJ1-5|.
TGTGCCAGTAGGAGGGAGGGTACCAATCAGCCCCAGCATTTT
CASRREGTNQPQHF
>once|18|TRBV5-1|TRBJ1-1|.
TGCGCCAGCAGCTTGGTTGGCGGTGGGGAAGGGGAGAACACTGAAGCTTTCTTT
CASSLVGGGEGENTEAFF
>.|16|TRBV30|TRBJ1-5|.
TGTGCCTGGAGTCCCACTCAGGGGAGGGCCCATCAGCCCCAGCATTTT
CAWSPTQGRAHQPQHF
>.|17|TRBV27|TRBJ2-1|TRBD2
TGTGCCAGCAGTACTAGCGGGAGGCCGAGCTCCTACAATGAGCAGTTCTTC
CASSTSGRPSSYNEQFF
>.|14|TRBV2|TRBJ2-7|TRBD1
TGTGCCAGCAGCGAAGGACAGGGCTCCTACGAGCAGTACTTC
CASSEGQGSYEQYF
>.|16|TRBV7-9|TRBJ2-7|TRBD2
TGTGCCAGCAGCTTAGCTCGACTAGCGGGATCCTACGAGCAGTACTTC
CASSLARLAGSYEQYF
>.|13|TRBV7-6|TRBJ1-2|TRBD1
TGTGCCAGCAGCAAACAGGGGAAATGGGGCTACACCTTC
CASSKQGKWGYTF
>.|8|TRBV7-8|TRBJ1-2|.
TGTGCCAGCAGCCCGTACTCCTTC
CASSPYSF
>.|12|TRBV27|TRBJ1-1|TRBD1
TGTGCCAGCAGTTTGACAGGGACTGAAGCTTTCTTT
CASSLTGTEAFF
>.|15|TRBV30|TRBJ1-1|.
TGTGCCTGGAGTGTATGGCCCCCCGTCAACACTGAAGCTTTCTTT
CAWSVWPPVNTEAFF
>.|16|TRBV6-6|TRBJ1-2|TRBD1
TGTGCCAGCAGTTACACCTTCCGGGACAGGGGATGGAGTTCCACCTTC
CASSYTFRDRGWSSTF
>.|16|TRBV28|TRBJ1-5|.
TGTGCCAGCAGTTCCGGACAGCGGCTTCAAAGGGGGCCCCAGCATTTT
CASSSGQRLQRGPQHF
>.|13|TRBV6-1|TRBJ2-1|TRBD2
TGTGTAGAGGGGCGGGAGTTAAACAATGAGCAGTTCTTC
CVEGRELNNEQFF
>.|14|TRBV7-9|TRBJ2-7|.
TGTGCCAGCAGCTTGCGACAGAGCTTCTACGAGCAGTACTTC
CASSLRQSFYEQYF
>.|14|TRBV5-1|TRBJ1-1|.
TGCGCCAGCAGCTTGGACGGTGATAACACTGAAGCTTTCTTT
CASSLDGDNTEAFF
>.|14|TRBV30|TRBJ1-2|TRBD1
TGTGCCTGGAGCCTAGGACAGGGGATAAATGGCTACACCTTC
CAWSLGQGINGYTF
>.|15|TRBV30|TRBJ2-2|TRBD1
TGTGCCTGGAGTGGCAGGGACAGGCGGACCGGGGAGCTGTTTTTT
CAWSGRDRRTGELFF
>few|13|TRBV4-1|TRBJ2-1|.
TGCGCCAGCAGCCAAGCGGGAAACAATGAGCAGTTCTTC
CASSQAGNNEQFF
>.|13|TRBV28|TRBJ1-3|.
TGTGCCAGCAGGGACAGCCTGGGAAACACCATATATTTT
CASRDSLGNTIYF
>.|16|TRBV5-5|TRBJ1-5|.
TGTGCCAGCAGCTGGGCCGGAGGGTCTCCCAATCAGCCCCAGCATTTT
CASSWAGGSPNQPQHF
>.|16|TRBV29-1|TRBJ2-7|TRBD2
TGCAGCGTTGATGGCTTAGCGGGAGTAGCCTCCTACGAGCAGTACTTC
CSVDGLAGVASYEQYF
>.|14|TRBV6-1|TRBJ2-7|.
TGTGCCAGCAGTGAAGGGGGGGTAGGTTACGAGCAGTACTTC
CASSEGGVGYEQYF
>.|15|TRBV25-1|TRBJ1-5|.
TGTGCCAGCAGTCCTGGGAGGGATAGCAATCAGCCCCAGCATTTT
CASSPGRDSNQPQHF
>.|16|TRBV5-1|TRBJ2-1|TRBD2
TGCGCCAGCAGCTTTGGCGGGACTAGCTTCTACAATGAGCAGTTCTTC
CASSFGGTSFYNEQFF
>.|14|TRBV29-1|TRBJ2-3|TRBD1
TGCAGCGTTGTAGGGACAGGGGGCACAGATACGCAGTATTTT
CSVVGTGGTDTQYF
>.|15|TRBV7-2|TRBJ2-1|TRBD2
TGTGCCAGCAGCCTAGCGGGAGGCGGGACCAATGAGCAGTTCTTC
CASSLAGGGTNEQFF
>once|14|TRBV5-1|TRBJ2-1|.
TGCGCCAGCAGCTTGGGCCTAGCGAGTAATGAGCAGTTCTTC
CASSLGLASNEQFF